This TCR beta chain derives from a study of shared clonotypes between healthy human individuals. Study outcomes and limitations: All-four-donor shared clonotypes had higher generation probabilities than non-shared clonotypes did.

Naive CD8 isolation took CD45RO-negative cells positively selected for CCR7 and excluded terminally differentiated effector memory CD45RA+ cells. The input for sorted-subset replicate PCRs was around 0.2 ug DNA, about 30,000 T cell genomes. The table came from immunoSEQ multiplex PCR; TCRdb's copy has only in-frame clones and leaves some out. The sample lists over 2,000,000 clones, around 95% occurring once. About this clone: The antigen remains unidentified.

This TCR was sampled from a man in his late teens or twenties in good health. Some clones in this sample may be carry-over from other donors' samples. Specimen: naive CD8+ T cells from PBMCs.

The CDR3 sequence: CASSLSDARPYEQYF. Written as DNA, the CDR3 is TGTGCCAGCAGCTTATCAGATGCGCGCCCCTACGAGCAGTACTTC. The chain combines TRBV13 with TRBJ2-7, with unresolved D. The CDR3 sequence is 15 residues long. With 2 bases removed from V and 2 bases from J, the gap between germline ends came to 13 bases. CDR1 is PRHDT and CDR2 is FYEKMQ in the germline V gene (reference sequence).